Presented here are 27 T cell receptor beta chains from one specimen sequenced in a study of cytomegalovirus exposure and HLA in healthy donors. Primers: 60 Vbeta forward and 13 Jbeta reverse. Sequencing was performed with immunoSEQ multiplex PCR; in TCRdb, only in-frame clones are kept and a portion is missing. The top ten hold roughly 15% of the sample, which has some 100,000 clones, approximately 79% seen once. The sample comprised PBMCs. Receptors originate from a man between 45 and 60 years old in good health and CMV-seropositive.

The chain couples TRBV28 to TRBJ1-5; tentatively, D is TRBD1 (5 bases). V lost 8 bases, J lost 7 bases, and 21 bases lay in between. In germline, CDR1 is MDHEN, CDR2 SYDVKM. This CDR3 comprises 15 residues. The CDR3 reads CASRFERTWGQPQHF. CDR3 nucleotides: TGTGCCAGCCGCTTCGAAAGGACATGGGGACAGCCCCAGCATTTT.

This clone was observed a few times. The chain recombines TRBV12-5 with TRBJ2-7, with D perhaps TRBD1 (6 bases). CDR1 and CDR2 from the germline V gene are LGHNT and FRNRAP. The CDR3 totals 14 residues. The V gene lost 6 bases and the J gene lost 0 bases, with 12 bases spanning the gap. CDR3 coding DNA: TGTGCTAGTGGCCCGGACAGCCTCTCCTACGAGCAGTACTTC. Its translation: CASGPDSLSYEQYF. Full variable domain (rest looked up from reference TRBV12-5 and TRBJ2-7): DARVTQTPRHKVTEMGQEVTMRCQPILGHNTVFWYRQTMMQGLELLAYFRNRAPLDDSGMPKDRFSAEMPDATLATLKIQPSEPRDSAVYFCASGPDSLSYEQYFGPGTRLTVT.

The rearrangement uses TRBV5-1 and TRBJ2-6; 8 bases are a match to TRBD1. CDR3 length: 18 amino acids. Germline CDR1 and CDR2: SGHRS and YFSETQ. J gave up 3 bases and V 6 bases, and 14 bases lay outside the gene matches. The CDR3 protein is CASTLDFQGAYGANVLTF. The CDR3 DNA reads TGCGCCAGCACCCTTGACTTCCAGGGGGCTTATGGGGCCAACGTCCTGACTTTC.

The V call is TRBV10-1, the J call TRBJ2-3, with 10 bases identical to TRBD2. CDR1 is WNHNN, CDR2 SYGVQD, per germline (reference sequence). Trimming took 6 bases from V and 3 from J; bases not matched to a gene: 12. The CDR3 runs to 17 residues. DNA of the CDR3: TGCGCCAGCAGGAGGAGCGAGCGGGAGGGGCGAACAGATACGCAGTATTTT. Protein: CASRRSEREGRTDTQYF.

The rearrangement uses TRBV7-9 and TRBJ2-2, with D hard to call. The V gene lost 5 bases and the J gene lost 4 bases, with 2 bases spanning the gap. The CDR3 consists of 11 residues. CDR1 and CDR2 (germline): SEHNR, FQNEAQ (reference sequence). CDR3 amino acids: CASSLTGELFF. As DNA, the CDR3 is TGTGCCAGCAGCCTCACCGGGGAGCTGTTTTTT.

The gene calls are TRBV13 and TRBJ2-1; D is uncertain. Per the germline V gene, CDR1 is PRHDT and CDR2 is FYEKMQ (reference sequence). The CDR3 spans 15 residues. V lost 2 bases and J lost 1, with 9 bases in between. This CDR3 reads CASSLSRPSYNEQFF. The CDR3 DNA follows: TGTGCCAGCAGCTTAAGCAGGCCTTCCTACAATGAGCAGTTCTTC.

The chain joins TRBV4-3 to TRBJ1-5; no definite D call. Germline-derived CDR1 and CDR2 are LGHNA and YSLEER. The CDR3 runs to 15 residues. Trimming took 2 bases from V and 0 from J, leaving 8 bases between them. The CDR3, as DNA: TGCGCCAGCAGCCAAAGGAGAGCTAGCAATCAGCCCCAGCATTTT. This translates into CASSQRRASNQPQHF.

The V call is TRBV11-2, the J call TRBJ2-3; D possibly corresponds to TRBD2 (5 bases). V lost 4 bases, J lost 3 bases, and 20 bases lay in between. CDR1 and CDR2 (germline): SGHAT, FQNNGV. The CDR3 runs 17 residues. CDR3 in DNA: TGTGCCAGCAGCTCTTTTAGCGAGAACCGCTTAACAGATACGCAGTATTTT. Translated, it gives CASSSFSENRLTDTQYF.

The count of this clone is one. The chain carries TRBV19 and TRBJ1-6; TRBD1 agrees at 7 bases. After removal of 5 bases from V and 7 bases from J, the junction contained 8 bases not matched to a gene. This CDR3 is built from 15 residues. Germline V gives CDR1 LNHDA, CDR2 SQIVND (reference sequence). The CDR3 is CASSVRRDRNSPLHF. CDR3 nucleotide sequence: TGTGCCAGTAGTGTCCGTCGGGACAGAAATTCACCCCTCCACTTT.

The chain's CDR3 is CASKGEGAGSPLHF. The CDR3 DNA reads as TGTGCCAGCAAGGGTGAGGGGGCCGGGTCACCCCTCCACTTT. The chain combines TRBV6-1 with TRBJ1-6; 7 bases line up with TRBD1. The CDR3 contains 14 residues. The germline CDR1 and CDR2 sequences are MNHNS and SASEGT. The junction had 10 bases not matched to a gene; V was cut back by 7 bases and J by 10 bases.

The CDR3 DNA follows: TGTGCCAGTAGTAGGGCTCGACAAGAGACCCAGTACTTC. Amino acid sequence: CASSRARQETQYF. V is TRBV19 and J is TRBJ2-5; D ambiguous. The CDR3 extends over 13 amino acids. V was pared by 4 bases and J by 2 bases, with 8 bases between. Germline V gene lookup returns CDR1 LNHDA and CDR2 SQIVND (reference sequence).

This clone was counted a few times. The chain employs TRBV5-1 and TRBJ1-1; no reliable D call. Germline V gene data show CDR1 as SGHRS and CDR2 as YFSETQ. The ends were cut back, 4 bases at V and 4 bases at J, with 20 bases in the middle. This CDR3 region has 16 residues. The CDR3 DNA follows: TGCGCCAGCAGCCCCGACGGGAATCCCAAGCGCACTGAAGCTTTCTTT. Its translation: CASSPDGNPKRTEAFF.

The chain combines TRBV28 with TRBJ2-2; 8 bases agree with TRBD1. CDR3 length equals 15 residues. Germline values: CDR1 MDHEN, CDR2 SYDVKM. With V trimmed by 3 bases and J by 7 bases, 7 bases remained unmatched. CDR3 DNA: TGTGCCAGCAGTTTGGCAGGGGGCGCCGTCGGGGAGCTGTTTTTT. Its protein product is CASSLAGGAVGELFF.

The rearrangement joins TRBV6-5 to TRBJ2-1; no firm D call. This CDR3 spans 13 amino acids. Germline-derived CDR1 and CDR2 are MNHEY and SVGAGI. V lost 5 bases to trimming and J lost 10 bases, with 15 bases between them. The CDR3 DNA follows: TGTGCCAGCAGTGAGTATGTCCGTCCGGAGCAGTTCTTC. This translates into CASSEYVRPEQFF.

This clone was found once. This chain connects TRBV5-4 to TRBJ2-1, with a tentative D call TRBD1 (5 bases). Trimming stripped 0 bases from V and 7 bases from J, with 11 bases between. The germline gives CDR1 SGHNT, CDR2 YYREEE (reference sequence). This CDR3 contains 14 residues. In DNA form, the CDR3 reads TGTGCCAGCAGCTTGGAATTAGCAGGGAATGAGCAGTTCTTC. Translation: CASSLELAGNEQFF.

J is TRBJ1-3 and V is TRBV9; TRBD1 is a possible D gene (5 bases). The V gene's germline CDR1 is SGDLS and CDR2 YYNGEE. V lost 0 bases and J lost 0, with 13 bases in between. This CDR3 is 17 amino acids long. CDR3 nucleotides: TGTGCCAGCAGCGTAGGGGGGGGACCTCTCTCTGGAAACACCATATATTTT. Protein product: CASSVGGGPLSGNTIYF.

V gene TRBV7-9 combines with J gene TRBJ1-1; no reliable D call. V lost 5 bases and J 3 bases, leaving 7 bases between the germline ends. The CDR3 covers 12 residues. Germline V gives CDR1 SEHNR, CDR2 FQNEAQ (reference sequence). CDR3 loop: CASSIEHTEAFF. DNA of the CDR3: TGTGCCAGCAGCATCGAGCACACTGAAGCTTTCTTT.

CDR3 DNA sequence: TGTGCCAGCAGCTTTGGGGGGACTGAAGCTTTCTTT. Its translation is CASSFGGTEAFF. The rearrangement links TRBV11-2 to TRBJ1-1, with D possibly being TRBD1 (5 bases). The CDR3 contains 12 residues. In germline, CDR1 is SGHAT, CDR2 FQNNGV. V dropped 3 bases and J dropped 5 bases, with 7 bases sitting between them.

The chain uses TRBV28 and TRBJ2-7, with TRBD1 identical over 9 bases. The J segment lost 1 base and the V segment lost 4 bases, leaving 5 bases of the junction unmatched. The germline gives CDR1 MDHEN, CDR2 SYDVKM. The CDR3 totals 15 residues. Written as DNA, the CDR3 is TGTGCCAGCAGTTCTACAGGGGGCAGGTCCTACGAGCAGTACTTC. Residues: CASSSTGGRSYEQYF.

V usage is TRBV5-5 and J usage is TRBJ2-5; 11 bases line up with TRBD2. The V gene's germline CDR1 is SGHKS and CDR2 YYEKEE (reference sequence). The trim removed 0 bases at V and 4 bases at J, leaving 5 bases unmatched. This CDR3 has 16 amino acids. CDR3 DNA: TGTGCCAGCAGCTTGGACCTAGCGGGGGGCGGAGAGACCCAGTACTTC. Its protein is CASSLDLAGGGETQYF. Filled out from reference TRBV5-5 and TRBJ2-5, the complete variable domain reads DAGVTQSPTHLIKTRGQQVTLRCSPISGHKSVSWYQQVLGQGPQFIFQYYEKEERGRGNFPDRFSARQFPNYSSELNVNALLLGDSALYLCASSLDLAGGGETQYFGPGTRLLVL.

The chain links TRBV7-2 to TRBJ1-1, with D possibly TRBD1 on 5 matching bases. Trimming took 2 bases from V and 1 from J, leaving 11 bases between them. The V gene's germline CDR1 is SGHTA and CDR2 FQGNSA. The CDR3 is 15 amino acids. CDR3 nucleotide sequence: TGTGCCAGCAGCTTATTAGCGGGGACGAACACTGAAGCTTTCTTT. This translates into CASSLLAGTNTEAFF.

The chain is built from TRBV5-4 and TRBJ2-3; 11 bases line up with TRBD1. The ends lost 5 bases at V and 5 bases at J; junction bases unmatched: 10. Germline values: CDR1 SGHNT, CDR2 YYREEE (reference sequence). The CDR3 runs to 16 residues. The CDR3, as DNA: TGTGCCAGCAGGGGGCCAGGGACAGGGGGGATAGATACGCAGTATTTT. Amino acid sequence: CASRGPGTGGIDTQYF. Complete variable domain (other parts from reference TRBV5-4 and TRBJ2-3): ETGVTQSPTHLIKTRGQQVTLRCSSQSGHNTVSWYQQALGQGPQFIFQYYREEENGRGNFPPRFSGLQFPNYSSELNVNALELDDSALYLCASRGPGTGGIDTQYFGPGTRLTVL.

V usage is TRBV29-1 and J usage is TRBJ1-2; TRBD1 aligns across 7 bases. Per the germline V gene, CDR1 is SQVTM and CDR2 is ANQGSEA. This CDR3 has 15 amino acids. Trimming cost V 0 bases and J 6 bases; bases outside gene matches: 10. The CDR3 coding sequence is TGCAGCGTTGAAGATTTTCGAAGACAGGGCCATGGCTACACCTTC. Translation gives CSVEDFRRQGHGYTF.

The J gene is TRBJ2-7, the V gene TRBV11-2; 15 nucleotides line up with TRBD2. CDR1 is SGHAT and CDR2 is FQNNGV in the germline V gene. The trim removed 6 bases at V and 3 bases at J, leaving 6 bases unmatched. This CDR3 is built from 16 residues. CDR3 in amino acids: CASRGTSGGRIYEQYF. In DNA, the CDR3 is TGTGCCAGCAGGGGGACTAGCGGGGGGCGGATCTACGAGCAGTACTTC.

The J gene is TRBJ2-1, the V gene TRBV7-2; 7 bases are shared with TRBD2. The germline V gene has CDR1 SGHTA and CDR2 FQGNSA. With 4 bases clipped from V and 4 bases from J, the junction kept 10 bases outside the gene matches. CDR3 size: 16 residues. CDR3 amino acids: CASSSGLLGGYNEQFF. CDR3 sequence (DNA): TGTGCCAGCAGCTCCGGGCTCCTGGGGGGGTACAATGAGCAGTTCTTC.

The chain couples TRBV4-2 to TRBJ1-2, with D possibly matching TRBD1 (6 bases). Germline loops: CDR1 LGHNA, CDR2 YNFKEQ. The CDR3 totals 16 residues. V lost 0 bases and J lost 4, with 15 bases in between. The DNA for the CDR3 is TGTGCCAGCAGCCAAGAGACGTCAGGGGTCATCTATGGCTACACCTTC. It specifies CASSQETSGVIYGYTF.

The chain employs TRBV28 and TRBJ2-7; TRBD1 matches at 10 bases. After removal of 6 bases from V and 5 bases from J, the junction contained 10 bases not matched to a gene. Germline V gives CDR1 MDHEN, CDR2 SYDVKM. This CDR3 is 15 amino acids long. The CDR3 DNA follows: TGTGCCAGCAGCCTACCGGGGACAGGGGACAACGAGCAGTACTTC. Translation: CASSLPGTGDNEQYF.